One sample yielded the 7 T cell receptor beta chains listed below, sequenced in a study of blood T cell repertoires in COVID-19. Produced via immunoSEQ multiplex PCR; TCRdb's table is partial and in-frame only. This sample has 260,000 or so clones, with around 90% found just once. The sample comprised peripheral blood. These receptors originate from a man aged 18 to 35 with active or convalescent COVID-19.

This clone was observed a handful of times. The chain is built from TRBV7-8 and TRBJ2-3, with 8 bases lining up with TRBD2. The CDR3 totals 14 residues. Per the germline V gene, CDR1 is SGHVS and CDR2 is FQNEAQ. J was trimmed by 0 bases and V by 5 bases; bases with no gene match: 1. The CDR3 bases are TGTGCCAGCAGCAAGCGGGAGAGCACAGATACGCAGTATTTT. This sequence encodes CASSKRESTDTQYF.

The chain has TRBV18 and TRBJ2-7; D possibly corresponds to TRBD2 (5 bases). Germline assignment: CDR1 KGHSH and CDR2 LQKENI. This CDR3 comprises 13 residues. Trimming left V 2 bases short and J 6 bases short, with 11 bases between. The CDR3 DNA follows: TGTGCCAGCTCACCATCCGGGGTACCCGAGCAGTACTTC. It encodes CASSPSGVPEQYF.

DNA for the CDR3: TGTGCCACCACAGGGTACATGAACACTGAAGCTTTCTTT. It yields the protein CATTGYMNTEAFF. The chain is built from TRBV6-5 and TRBJ1-1; the D gene is possibly TRBD1 (6 bases). V was shortened by 10 bases and J by 0 bases, with 12 bases between the two germline ends. The V gene's germline CDR1 is MNHEY and CDR2 SVGAGI. CDR3 length: 13 residues.

The chain employs TRBV10-2 and TRBJ1-1; 7 bases map to TRBD1. The V and J ends lost 8 bases and 11 bases, in that order; junction bases with no gene match: 17. Germline V gives CDR1 WSHSY, CDR2 SAAADI. CDR3 size: 14 residues. The CDR3 region is CASAGPDDRVGAFF. The CDR3 DNA reads as TGCGCCAGCGCAGGACCCGACGACAGGGTCGGGGCTTTCTTT.

The chain is built from TRBV14 and TRBJ2-7; the D gene is possibly TRBD2 (6 bases). V gave up 1 base and J gave up 2 bases, with 6 bases separating them. The CDR3 consists of 13 residues. Germline assignment: CDR1 SGHDN and CDR2 FVKESK. This CDR3 reads CASSQGLAYEQYF. DNA for the CDR3: TGTGCCAGCAGCCAAGGACTAGCCTACGAGCAGTACTTC.

The gene calls are TRBV27 and TRBJ1-4; 11 bases match TRBD1. This CDR3 region has 15 residues. V shed 6 bases and J 10 bases; nucleotides not matched to a gene: 10. Germline V gives CDR1 MNHEY, CDR2 SMNVEV (reference sequence). This chain's CDR3 is CASSGQGAFRGKLFF. Here the CDR3 DNA reads TGTGCCAGCAGCGGACAGGGGGCGTTTCGAGGAAAACTGTTTTTT.

Written as DNA, the CDR3 is TGTGCCAGAAGCTTAGCTATGTCGTGGCTAGCGGAAAATGAGCAGTTCTTC. Translation gives CARSLAMSWLAENEQFF. The rearrangement joins TRBV7-5 to TRBJ2-1; the DNA was not compared with TRBD2, the D call given in the table. TRBV7-5 is shown as a pseudogene. The CDR3 covers 17 residues.